These 10 T cell receptor beta chains came from one sample sequenced in a study of a mutant IDH1 vaccine in newly diagnosed glioma. Sequencing was performed with immunoSEQ multiplex PCR; in TCRdb, only in-frame clones are kept and a portion is missing. Of roughly 25,000 clones detected, approximately 89% appear once; the ten largest clones hold over 9%. Stated time point: baseline, week 1 (first vaccination visit). Treatment described: pre-vaccination baseline after standard-of-care therapy. Here the sequenced sample was PBMCs, taken from a glioma patient treated with radiotherapy, temozolomide or both. The receptors were gathered from a man aged 25-40 years with glioma.

The rearrangement links TRBV6-1 to TRBJ2-7; D is unresolved. V gave up 4 bases and J gave up 3 bases, with 4 bases separating them. Germline V gives CDR1 MNHNS, CDR2 SASEGT. The CDR3 has 11 amino acids. As DNA, the CDR3 is TGTGCCAGCAGTGTTCTCTACGAGCAGTACTTC. It encodes CASSVLYEQYF.

This clone was seen a single time. The rearrangement links TRBV10-3 to TRBJ1-2, with 8 bases aligning to TRBD1. V shed 7 bases and J 3 bases; nucleotides not matched to a gene: 4. Germline V lookup: CDR1 ENHRY, CDR2 SYGVKD. This CDR3 contains 13 residues. The CDR3 spells CAIKTGQDYGYTF. DNA of the CDR3: TGTGCCATCAAAACGGGACAGGACTATGGCTACACCTTC.

The chain employs TRBV18 and TRBJ2-7, with 9 bases matching TRBD1. The CDR3 runs to 17 residues. Per germline, CDR1 KGHSH and CDR2 LQKENI. J lost 4 bases, V lost 2 bases, and 12 bases had no gene match. The CDR3 region is CASSPLIGTGILYEQYF. In DNA form, the CDR3 reads TGTGCCAGCTCACCATTAATCGGGACAGGGATTCTATACGAGCAGTACTTC.

Only one count was recorded for this clone. The rearrangement uses TRBV2 and TRBJ2-1; 9 bases map to TRBD1. Germline CDR1 reads SNHLY; CDR2 reads FYNNEI. The CDR3 length is 15 residues. Trimming removed 8 bases from V and 6 bases from J; junction bases left unmatched: 11. CDR3 bases: TGTGCCAGCTTATGGGCACAGGGGGCAAGCAATGAGCAGTTCTTC. It specifies CASLWAQGASNEQFF.

The chain couples TRBV5-5 to TRBJ2-7; weak D call: TRBD1 (5 bases). V was shortened by 0 bases and J by 4 bases, with 8 bases between the two germline ends. The length of the CDR3 is 13 residues. The germline gives CDR1 SGHKS, CDR2 YYEKEE (reference sequence). The CDR3 DNA reads TGTGCCAGCAGCTTGGGACAGAGGTACGAGCAGTACTTC. As protein: CASSLGQRYEQYF.

The chain joins TRBV7-8 to TRBJ1-2; 12 nucleotides align to TRBD1. This CDR3 spans 15 amino acids. CDR1 is SGHVS, CDR2 FQNEAQ, per germline. V lost 3 bases, J lost 8 bases, and 7 bases stayed unmatched. CDR3 residues: CASSFRDRGPRGYTF. CDR3 sequence (DNA): TGTGCCAGCAGCTTTAGGGACAGGGGGCCGCGCGGCTACACCTTC.

This clone was detected only once. The V gene is TRBV10-3, the J gene TRBJ2-1; TRBD2 matches at 11 bases. This CDR3 contains 15 residues. Looked up from germline, CDR1 is ENHRY and CDR2 is SYGVKD. J gave up 9 bases and V 2 bases, and 6 bases lay outside the gene matches. The CDR3 region is CAISETSGRPSEQFF. In DNA, the CDR3 is TGTGCCATCAGTGAGACTAGCGGGAGACCGAGTGAGCAGTTCTTC.

J is TRBJ2-5 and V is TRBV15; D might be TRBD1 or TRBD2, each matching 5 bases. V shed 4 bases and J shed 0 bases, with 9 bases lying between them. The CDR3 consists of 14 residues. Germline CDR1 and CDR2: LNHNV and YYDKDF (reference sequence). The CDR3, as DNA: TGTGCCACCAGCACTCCGGGACACCAAGAGACCCAGTACTTC. Translation gives CATSTPGHQETQYF.

This clone came up once. V is TRBV29-1 and J is TRBJ1-2, with D possibly TRBD1 on 6 matching bases. There are 14 residues in the CDR3. Trimming took 4 bases from V and 0 from J, leaving 12 bases between them. The germline V gene has CDR1 SQVTM and CDR2 ANQGSEA. The CDR3 DNA is TGCAGCGTTGGTGACAGGTTAACTAACTATGGCTACACCTTC. Translation gives CSVGDRLTNYGYTF.

The V and J genes are TRBV30 and TRBJ2-2; 11 nucleotides match TRBD2. The CDR3 length is 17 residues. With 2 bases clipped from V and 0 bases from J, the junction kept 5 bases outside the gene matches. Germline V CDR1 and CDR2: GTSNPN, SVGIG (reference sequence). The CDR3 region has the DNA TGTGCCTGGAGTCCTCTGGGACTAGCGGCGAACACCGGGGAGCTGTTTTTT. Protein product: CAWSPLGLAANTGELFF.